This T cell receptor (beta chain) stems from a study of cytomegalovirus exposure and HLA in healthy donors. Study-level results: Available immune exposure information was restricted to CMV serostatus only. Reportedly, diagnosis of cytomegalovirus status by the classifier showed high specificity and sensitivity. Most of the CMV-associated TCR beta chains (in a later analysis) appeared to be HLA-restricted. The productive fraction for most TCR beta V segments was about 90% or about 30% in an earlier analysis.

This clone has a handful of counts. Its specificity is unknown. Vbeta (60) and Jbeta (13) primers were used in the PCR. Generated by immunoSEQ multiplex PCR, the TCRdb table keeps only in-frame clones and is missing some. The data show roughly 180,000 clones, over 80% seen once. Germline CDR1 SGDLS, CDR2 YYNGEE. The length of the CDR3 is 14 residues. Germline trimming cut 1 base from V and 5 bases from J; bases unmatched to any gene: 5. The chain couples TRBV9 to TRBJ2-5, with 7 bases that match TRBD2. The sample consisted of PBMCs. The sequence derives from a woman aged 45-60 years in good health and CMV-seropositive. CDR3 DNA sequence: TGTGCCAGCAGCGTAACCAGCGGGGCGGAGACCCAGTACTTC. This gives the protein CASSVTSGAETQYF.